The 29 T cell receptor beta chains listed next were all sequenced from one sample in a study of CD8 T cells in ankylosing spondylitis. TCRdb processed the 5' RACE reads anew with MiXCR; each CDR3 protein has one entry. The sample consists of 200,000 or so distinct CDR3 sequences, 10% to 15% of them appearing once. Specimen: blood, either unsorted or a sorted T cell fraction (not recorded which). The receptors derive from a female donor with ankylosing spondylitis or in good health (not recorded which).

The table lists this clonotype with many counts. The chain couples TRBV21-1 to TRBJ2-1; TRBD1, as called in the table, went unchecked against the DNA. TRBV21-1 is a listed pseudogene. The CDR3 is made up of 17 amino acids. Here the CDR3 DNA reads TGTGCCAGCAGCAACGGGGGCGAGCGCCTCCACTACAATGAGCAGTTCTTC. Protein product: CASSNGGERLHYNEQFF.

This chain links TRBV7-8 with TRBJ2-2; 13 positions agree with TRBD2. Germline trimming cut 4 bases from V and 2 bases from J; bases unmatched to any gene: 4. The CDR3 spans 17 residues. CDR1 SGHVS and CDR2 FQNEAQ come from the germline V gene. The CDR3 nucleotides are TGTGCCAGCAGCTCTCGGACTAGCGGGAGTAACACCGGGGAGCTGTTTTTT. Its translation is CASSSRTSGSNTGELFF.

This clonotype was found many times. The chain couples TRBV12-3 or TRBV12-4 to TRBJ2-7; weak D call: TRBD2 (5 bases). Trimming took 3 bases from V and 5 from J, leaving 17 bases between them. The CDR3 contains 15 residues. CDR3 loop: CASSLAPASSDEQYF. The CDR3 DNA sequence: TGTGCCAGCAGTTTGGCCCCGGCTAGTAGCGACGAGCAGTACTTC.

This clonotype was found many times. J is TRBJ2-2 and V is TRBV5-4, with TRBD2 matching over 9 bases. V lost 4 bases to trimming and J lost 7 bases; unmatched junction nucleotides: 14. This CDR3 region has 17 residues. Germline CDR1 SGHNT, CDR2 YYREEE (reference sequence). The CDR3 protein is CASSRRDSGRNVGELFF. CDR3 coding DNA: TGTGCCAGCAGCAGAAGGGATAGCGGGAGAAATGTCGGGGAGCTGTTTTTT.

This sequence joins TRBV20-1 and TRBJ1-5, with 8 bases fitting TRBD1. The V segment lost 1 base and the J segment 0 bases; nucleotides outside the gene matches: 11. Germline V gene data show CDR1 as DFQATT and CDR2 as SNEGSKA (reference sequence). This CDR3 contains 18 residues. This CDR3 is CSARVSGQAVYSNQPQHF. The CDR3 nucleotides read TGCAGTGCTAGAGTTTCGGGACAGGCCGTCTATAGCAATCAGCCCCAGCATTTT.

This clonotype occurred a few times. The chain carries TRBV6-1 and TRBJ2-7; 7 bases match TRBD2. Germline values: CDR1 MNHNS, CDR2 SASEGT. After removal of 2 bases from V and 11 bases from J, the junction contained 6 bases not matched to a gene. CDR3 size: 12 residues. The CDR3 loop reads CASSERAGEEYF. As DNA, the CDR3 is TGTGCCAGCAGTGAAAGGGCGGGGGAAGAGTACTTC.

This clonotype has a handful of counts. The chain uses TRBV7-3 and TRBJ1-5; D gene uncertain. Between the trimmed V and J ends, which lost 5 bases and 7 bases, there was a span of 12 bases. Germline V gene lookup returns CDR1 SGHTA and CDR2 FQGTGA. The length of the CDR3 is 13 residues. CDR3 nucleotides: TGTGCCAGCAGCCCTGGTATGGACCAGCCCCAGCATTTT. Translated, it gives CASSPGMDQPQHF.

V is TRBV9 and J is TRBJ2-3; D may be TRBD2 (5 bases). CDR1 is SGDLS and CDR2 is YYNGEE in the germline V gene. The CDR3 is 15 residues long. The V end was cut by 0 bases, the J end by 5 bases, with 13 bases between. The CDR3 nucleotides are TGTGCCAGCAGCGTAGAAACTAGAACCGTAGATACGCAGTATTTT. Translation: CASSVETRTVDTQYF.

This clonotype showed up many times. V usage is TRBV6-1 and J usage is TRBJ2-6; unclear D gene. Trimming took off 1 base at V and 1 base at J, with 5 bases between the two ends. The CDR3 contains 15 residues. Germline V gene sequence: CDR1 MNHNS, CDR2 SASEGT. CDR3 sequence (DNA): TGTGCCAGCAGTGAAGGAGAATCTGGGGCCAACGTCCTGACTTTC. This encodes CASSEGESGANVLTF.

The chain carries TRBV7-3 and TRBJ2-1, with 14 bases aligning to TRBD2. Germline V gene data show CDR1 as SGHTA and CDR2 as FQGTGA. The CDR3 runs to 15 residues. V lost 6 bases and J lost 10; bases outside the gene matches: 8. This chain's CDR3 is CASSQGLAGVQEQFF. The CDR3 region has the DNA TGTGCCAGCAGTCAGGGACTAGCGGGAGTTCAGGAGCAGTTCTTC.

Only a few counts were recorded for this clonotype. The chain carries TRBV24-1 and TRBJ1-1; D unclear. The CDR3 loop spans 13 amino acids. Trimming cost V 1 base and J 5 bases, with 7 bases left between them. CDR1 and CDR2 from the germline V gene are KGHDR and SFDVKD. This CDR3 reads CATSDFSGTEAFF. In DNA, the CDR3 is TGTGCCACCAGTGATTTTTCGGGGACTGAAGCTTTCTTT.

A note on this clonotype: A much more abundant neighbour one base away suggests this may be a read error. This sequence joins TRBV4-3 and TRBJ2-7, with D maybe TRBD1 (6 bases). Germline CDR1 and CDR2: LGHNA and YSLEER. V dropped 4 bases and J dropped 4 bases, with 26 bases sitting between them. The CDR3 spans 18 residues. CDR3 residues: CASSPQTEKQTGTYEQYF. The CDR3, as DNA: TGCGCCAGCAGCCCCCAGACCGAAAAGCAAACGGGGACATACGAGCAGTACTTC.

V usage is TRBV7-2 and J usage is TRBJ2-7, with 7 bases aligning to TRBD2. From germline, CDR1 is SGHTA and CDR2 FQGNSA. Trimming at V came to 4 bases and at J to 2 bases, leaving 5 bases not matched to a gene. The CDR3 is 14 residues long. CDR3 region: CASSSGLGTYEQYF. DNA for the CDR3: TGTGCCAGCAGCTCTGGACTAGGGACCTACGAGCAGTACTTC.

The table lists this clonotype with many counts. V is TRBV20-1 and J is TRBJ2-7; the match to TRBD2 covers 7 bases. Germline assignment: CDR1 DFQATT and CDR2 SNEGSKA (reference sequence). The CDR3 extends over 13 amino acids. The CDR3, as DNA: TGCAGCCAACTGGCTAGCGGATCCTACGAGCAGTACTTC. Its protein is CSQLASGSYEQYF.

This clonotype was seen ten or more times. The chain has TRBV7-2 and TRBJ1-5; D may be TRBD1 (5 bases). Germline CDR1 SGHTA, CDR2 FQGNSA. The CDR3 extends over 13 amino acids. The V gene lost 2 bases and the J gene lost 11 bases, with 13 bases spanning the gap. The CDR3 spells CASSLNAQAAQHF. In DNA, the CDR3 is TGTGCCAGCAGCTTAAATGCACAGGCTGCCCAGCATTTT.

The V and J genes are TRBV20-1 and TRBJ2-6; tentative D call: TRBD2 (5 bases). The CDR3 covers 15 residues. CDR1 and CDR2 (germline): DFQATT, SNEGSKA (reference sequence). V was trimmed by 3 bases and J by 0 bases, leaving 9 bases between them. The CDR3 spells CSARAGGSGANVLTF. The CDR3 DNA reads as TGCAGTGCTAGGGCGGGCGGCTCTGGGGCCAACGTCCTGACTTTC.

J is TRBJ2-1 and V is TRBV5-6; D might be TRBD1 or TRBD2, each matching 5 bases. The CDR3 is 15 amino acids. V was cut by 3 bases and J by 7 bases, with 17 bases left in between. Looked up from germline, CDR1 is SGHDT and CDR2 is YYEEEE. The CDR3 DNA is TGTGCCAGCAGCTCCCTAGTGGGGGTTGGGAATGAGCAGTTCTTC. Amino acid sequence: CASSSLVGVGNEQFF.

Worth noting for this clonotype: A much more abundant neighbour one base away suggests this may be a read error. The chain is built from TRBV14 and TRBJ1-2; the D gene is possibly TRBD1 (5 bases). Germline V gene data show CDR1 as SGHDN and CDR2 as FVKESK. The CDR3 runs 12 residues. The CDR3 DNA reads TGTACCAGCAGCCATGGGACGGAAGGCTACACCTTC. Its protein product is CTSSHGTEGYTF.

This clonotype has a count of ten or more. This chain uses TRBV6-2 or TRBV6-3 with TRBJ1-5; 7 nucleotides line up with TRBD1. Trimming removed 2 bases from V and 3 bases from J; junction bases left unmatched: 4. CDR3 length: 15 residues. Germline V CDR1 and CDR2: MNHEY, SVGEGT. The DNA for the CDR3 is TGTGCCAGCAGTTACCCCGGGACAGTCAATCAGCCCCAGCATTTT. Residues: CASSYPGTVNQPQHF.

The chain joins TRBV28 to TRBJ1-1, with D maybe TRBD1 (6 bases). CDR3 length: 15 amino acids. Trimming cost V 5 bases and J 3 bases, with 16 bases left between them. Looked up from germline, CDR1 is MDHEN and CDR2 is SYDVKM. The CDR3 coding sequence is TGTGCCAGCAGTCCTTTTAGGACAGCGGACACTGAAGCTTTCTTT. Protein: CASSPFRTADTEAFF.

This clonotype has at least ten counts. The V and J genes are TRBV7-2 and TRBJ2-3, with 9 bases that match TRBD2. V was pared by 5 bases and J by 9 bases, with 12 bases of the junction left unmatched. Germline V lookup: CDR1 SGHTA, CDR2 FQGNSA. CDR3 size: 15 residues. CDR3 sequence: CASSPPGLAPETQYF. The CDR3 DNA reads TGTGCCAGCAGCCCCCCGGGACTAGCCCCTGAGACGCAGTATTTT.

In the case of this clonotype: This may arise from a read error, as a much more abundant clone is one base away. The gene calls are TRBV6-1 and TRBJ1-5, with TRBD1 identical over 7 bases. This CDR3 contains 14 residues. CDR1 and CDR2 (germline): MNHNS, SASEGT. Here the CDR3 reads CTSSAGTDYQPQHF. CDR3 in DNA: TGTACCAGCAGCGCCGGGACAGACTATCAGCCCCAGCATTTT.

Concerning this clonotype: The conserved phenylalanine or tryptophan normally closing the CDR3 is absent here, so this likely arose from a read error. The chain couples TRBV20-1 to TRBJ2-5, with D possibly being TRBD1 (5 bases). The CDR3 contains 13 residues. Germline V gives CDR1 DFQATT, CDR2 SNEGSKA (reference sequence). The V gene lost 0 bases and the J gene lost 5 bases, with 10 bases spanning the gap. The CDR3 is CSARDGAKETQYL. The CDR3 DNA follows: TGCAGTGCTAGAGATGGGGCGAAGGAGACCCAGTACCTC.

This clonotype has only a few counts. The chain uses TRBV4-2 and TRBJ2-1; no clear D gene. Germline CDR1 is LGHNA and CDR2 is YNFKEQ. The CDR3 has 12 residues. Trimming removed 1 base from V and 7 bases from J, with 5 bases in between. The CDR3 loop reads CASSQGVNEQFF. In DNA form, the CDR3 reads TGTGCCAGCAGCCAAGGTGTGAATGAGCAGTTCTTC.

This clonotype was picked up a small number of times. The CDR3 DNA reads TGTGCCATCAGTGTTCCTAGCGATGGGGCCAACGTCCTGACTTTC. It specifies CAISVPSDGANVLTF. The chain uses TRBV10-3 and TRBJ2-6; a weak D match, TRBD2 (6 bases). Per germline, CDR1 ENHRY and CDR2 SYGVKD. The V gene lost 4 bases and the J gene lost 3 bases, with 10 bases spanning the gap. The CDR3 consists of 15 residues.

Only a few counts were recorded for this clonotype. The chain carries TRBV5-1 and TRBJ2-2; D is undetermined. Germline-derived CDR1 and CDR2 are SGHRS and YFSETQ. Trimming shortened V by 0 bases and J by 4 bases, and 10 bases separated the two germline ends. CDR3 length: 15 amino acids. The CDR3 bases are TGCGCCAGCAGCTTGGCGGCTGGGATCACCGGGGAGCTGTTTTTT. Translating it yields CASSLAAGITGELFF.

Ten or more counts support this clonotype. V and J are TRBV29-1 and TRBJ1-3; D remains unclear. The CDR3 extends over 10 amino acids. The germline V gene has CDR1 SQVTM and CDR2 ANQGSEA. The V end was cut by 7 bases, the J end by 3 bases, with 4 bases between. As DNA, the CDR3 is TGCAGCGCGGGTGGAAACACCATATATTTT. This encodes CSAGGNTIYF.

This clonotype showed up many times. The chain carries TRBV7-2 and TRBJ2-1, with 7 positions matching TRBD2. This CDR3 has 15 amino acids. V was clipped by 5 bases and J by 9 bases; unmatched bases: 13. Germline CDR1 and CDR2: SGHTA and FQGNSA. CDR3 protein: CASSVGTNKKTEQFF. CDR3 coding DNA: TGTGCCAGCAGCGTCGGGACTAATAAGAAGACTGAGCAGTTCTTC.

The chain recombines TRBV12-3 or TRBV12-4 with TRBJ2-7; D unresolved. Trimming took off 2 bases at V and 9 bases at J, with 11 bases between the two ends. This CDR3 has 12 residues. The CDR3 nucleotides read TGTGCCAGCAGTTTAAAATCAGTGGCGCAGTACTTC. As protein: CASSLKSVAQYF.